Reported below is one TCR beta chain. The data belong to a study of cytomegalovirus exposure and HLA in healthy donors. Germline V gene sequence: CDR1 SGHVS, CDR2 FNYEAQ. This CDR3 has 13 amino acids. Trimming cost V 5 bases and J 8 bases, with 15 bases left between them. Only in-frame clones appear in the TCRdb table, and some are missing; sequencing was by immunoSEQ multiplex PCR. This sample has roughly 330,000 clones, with around 90% found just once. The receptor was derived from a woman aged 25 to 39 in good health and CMV-seropositive. Sequenced: PBMCs. The V and J genes are TRBV7-6 and TRBJ1-2; a weak D match, TRBD1 (5 bases). CDR3 sequence reads: CASSQGPVGGYTF. DNA for the CDR3: TGTGCCAGCAGCCAGGGACCAGTGGGAGGCTACACCTTC.